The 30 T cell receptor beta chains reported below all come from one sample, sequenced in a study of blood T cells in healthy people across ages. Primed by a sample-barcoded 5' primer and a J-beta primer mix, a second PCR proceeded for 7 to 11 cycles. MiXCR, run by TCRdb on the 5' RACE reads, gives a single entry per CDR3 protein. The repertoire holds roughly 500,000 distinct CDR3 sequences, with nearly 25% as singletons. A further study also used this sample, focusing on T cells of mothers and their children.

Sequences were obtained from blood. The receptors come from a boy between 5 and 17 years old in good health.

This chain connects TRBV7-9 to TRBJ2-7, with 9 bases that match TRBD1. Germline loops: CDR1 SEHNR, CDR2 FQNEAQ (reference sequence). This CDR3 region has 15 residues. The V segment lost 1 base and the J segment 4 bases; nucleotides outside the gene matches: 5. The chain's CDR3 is CASSLDRGRPYEQYF. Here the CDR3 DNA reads TGTGCCAGCAGCTTAGACAGGGGGCGCCCATACGAGCAGTACTTC.

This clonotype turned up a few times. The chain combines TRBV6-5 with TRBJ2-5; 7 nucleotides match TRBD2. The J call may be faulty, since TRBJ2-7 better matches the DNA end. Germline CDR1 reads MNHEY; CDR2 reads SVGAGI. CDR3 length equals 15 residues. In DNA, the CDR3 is TGTGCCAGCAGTCTTGGACTAGTGACTCCCTACGAGCAGTACTTC. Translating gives CASSLGLVTPYEQYF.

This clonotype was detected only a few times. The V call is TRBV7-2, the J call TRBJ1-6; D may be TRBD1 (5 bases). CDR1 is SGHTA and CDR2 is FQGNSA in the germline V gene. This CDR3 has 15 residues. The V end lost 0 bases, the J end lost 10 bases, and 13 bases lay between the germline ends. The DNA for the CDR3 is TGTGCCAGCAGCTTAGCGCGGCAGGGAGGATCACCCCTCCACTTT. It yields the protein CASSLARQGGSPLHF.

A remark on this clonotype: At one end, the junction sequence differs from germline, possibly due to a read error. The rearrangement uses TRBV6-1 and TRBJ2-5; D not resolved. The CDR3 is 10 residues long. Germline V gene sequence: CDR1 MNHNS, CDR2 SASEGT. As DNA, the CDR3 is TGTGCCAGCCTTCAAGAGACCCAGTCCTTC. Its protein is CASLQETQSF.

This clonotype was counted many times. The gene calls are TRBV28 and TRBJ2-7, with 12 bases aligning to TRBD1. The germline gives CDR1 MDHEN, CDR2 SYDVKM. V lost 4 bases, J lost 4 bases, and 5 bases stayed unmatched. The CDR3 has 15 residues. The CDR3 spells CASSSPGQGAYEQYF. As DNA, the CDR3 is TGTGCCAGCAGTTCTCCGGGACAGGGGGCTTACGAGCAGTACTTC.

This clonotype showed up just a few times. CDR3 loop: CASRRDRTNTEAFF. CDR3 bases: TGTGCCAGCAGACGCGACAGGACGAACACTGAAGCTTTCTTT. This chain links TRBV6-5 with TRBJ1-1, with a possible D match to TRBD1 (6 bases). The CDR3 has 14 residues. The germline V and J ends were trimmed by 6 bases and 1 base, with 12 bases remaining between them. Per the germline V gene, CDR1 is MNHEY and CDR2 is SVGAGI.

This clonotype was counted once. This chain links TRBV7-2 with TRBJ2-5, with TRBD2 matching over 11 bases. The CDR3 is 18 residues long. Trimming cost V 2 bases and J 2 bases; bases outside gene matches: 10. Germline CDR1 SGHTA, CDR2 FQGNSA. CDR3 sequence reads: CASSLSASGGTIQETQYF. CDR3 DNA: TGTGCCAGCAGCTTAAGTGCTAGCGGGGGGACAATTCAAGAGACCCAGTACTTC.

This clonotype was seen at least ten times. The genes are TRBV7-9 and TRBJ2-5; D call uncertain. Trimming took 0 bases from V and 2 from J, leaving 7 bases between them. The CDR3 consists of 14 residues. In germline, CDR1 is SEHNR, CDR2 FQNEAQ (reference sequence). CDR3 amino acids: CASSLALPQETQYF. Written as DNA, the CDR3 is TGTGCCAGCAGCTTAGCGCTCCCTCAAGAGACCCAGTACTTC. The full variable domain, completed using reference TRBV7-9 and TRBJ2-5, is DTGVSQNPRHKITKRGQNVTFRCDPISEHNRLYWYRQTLGQGPEFLTYFQNEAQLEKSRLLSDRFSAERPKGSFSTLEIQRTEQGDSAMYLCASSLALPQETQYFGPGTRLLVL.

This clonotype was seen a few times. The CDR3 is CATRWGGQETQYF. In DNA, the CDR3 is TGTGCCACCAGGTGGGGTGGCCAAGAGACCCAGTACTTC. The V and J genes are TRBV6-2 or TRBV6-3 and TRBJ2-1; D is unclear. The end of the DNA is better explained by TRBJ2-5, so the J call may be wrong. CDR1 MNHEY and CDR2 SVGEGT come from the germline V gene. This CDR3 contains 13 residues.

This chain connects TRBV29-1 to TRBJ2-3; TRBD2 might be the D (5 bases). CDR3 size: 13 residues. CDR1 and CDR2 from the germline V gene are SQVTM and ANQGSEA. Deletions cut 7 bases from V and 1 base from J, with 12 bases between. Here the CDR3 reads CSGAHSGTDTQYF. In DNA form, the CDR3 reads TGCAGCGGCGCACATAGCGGCACAGATACGCAGTATTTT.

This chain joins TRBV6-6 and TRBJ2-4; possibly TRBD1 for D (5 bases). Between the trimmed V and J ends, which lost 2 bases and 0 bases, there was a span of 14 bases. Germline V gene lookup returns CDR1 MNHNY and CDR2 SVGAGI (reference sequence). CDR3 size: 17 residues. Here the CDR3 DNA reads TGTGCCAGCAGTTACCCAGACCAGGGATTAGCCAAAAACATTCAGTACTTC. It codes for CASSYPDQGLAKNIQYF.

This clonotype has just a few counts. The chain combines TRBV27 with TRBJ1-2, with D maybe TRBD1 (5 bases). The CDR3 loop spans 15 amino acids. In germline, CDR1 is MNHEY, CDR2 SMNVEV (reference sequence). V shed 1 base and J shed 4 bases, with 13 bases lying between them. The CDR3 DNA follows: TGTGCCAGCAGTTTATATGAGGGGTCGAGCTATGGCTACACCTTC. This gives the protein CASSLYEGSSYGYTF.

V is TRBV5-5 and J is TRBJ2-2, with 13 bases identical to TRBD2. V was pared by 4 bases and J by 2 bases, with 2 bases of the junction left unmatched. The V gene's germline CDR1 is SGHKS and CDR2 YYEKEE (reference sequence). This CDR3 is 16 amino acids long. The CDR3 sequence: CASSPGLAGNTGELFF. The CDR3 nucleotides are TGTGCCAGCAGCCCGGGACTAGCGGGAAACACCGGGGAGCTGTTTTTT.

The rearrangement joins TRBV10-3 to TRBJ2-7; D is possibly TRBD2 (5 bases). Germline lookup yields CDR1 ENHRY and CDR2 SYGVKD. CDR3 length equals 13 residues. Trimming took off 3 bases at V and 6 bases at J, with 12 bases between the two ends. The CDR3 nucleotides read TGTGCCATCAGTGAAATAGAGGGAAGCGAGCAGTACTTC. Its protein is CAISEIEGSEQYF.

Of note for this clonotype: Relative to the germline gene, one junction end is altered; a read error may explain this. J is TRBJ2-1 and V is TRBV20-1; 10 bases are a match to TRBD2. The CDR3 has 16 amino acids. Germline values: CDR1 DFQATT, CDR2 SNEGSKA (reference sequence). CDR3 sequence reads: CSARVLAGVASNEQFF. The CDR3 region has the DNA TGCAGTGCTAGGGTCCTAGCGGGAGTGGCGTCCAATGAGCAGTTCTTT.

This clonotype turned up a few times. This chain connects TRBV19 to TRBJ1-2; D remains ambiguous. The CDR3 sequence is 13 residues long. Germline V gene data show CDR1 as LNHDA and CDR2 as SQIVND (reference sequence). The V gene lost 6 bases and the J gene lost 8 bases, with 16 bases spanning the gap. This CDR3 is CASSPGPITGYTF. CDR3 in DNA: TGTGCCAGTAGCCCGGGTCCCATCACGGGCTACACCTTC.

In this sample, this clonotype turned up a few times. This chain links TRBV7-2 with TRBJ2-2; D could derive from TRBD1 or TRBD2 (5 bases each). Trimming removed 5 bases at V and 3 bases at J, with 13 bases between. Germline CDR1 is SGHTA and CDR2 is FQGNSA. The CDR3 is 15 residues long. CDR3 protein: CASSEQGPYTGELFF. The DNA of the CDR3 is TGTGCCAGCAGCGAGCAGGGACCCTACACCGGGGAGCTGTTTTTT.

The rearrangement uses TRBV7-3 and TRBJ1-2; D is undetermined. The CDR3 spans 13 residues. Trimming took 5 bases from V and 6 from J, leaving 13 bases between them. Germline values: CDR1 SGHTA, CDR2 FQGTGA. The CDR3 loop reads CASSPYGKDGYTF. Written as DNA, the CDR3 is TGTGCCAGCAGCCCGTACGGGAAGGATGGCTACACCTTC.

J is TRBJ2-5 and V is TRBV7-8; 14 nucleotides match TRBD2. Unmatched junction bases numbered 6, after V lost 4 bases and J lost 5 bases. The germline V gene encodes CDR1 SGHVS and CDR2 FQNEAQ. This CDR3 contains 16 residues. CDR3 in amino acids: CASSWGLAGVRETQYF. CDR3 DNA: TGTGCCAGCAGCTGGGGACTAGCGGGGGTTCGGGAGACCCAGTACTTC.

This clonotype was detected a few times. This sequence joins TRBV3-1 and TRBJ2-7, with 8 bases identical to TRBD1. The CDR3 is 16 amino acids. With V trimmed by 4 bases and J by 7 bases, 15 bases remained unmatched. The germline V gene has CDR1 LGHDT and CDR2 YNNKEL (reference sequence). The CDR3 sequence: CASSRHGTGGVREQYF. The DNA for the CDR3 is TGTGCCAGCAGCCGGCATGGAACAGGGGGTGTGAGAGAGCAGTACTTC.

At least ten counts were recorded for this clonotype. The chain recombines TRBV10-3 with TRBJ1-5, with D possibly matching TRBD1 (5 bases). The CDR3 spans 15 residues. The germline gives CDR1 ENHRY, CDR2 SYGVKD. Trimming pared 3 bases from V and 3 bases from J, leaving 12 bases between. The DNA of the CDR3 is TGTGCCATCAGTGATGTACAGGCCTTCAATCAGCCCCAGCATTTT. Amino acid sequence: CAISDVQAFNQPQHF.

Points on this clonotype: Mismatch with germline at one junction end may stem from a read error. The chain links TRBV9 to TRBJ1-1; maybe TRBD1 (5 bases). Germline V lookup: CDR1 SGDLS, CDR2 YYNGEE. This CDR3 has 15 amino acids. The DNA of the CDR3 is TGCGCCAGCAGCGTAGATTCGGGGGGGTCCTCTGAAGCTTTCTTT. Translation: CASSVDSGGSSEAFF.

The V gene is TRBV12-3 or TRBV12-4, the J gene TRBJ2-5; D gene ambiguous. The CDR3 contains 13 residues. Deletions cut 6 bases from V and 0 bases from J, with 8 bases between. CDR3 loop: CASRPGYQETQYF. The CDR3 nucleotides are TGTGCCAGCAGACCAGGATACCAAGAGACCCAGTACTTC.

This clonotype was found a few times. This CDR3 is CASSLSGPSYPLSGNTIYF. CDR3 DNA: TGTGCCAGCAGCTTGTCGGGACCTTCTTACCCCCTCTCTGGAAACACCATATATTTT. The V gene is TRBV13, the J gene TRBJ1-3, with D possibly being TRBD1 (5 bases). The CDR3 is 19 residues long. V lost 3 bases and J 0 bases, leaving 21 bases between the germline ends. In germline, CDR1 is PRHDT, CDR2 FYEKMQ (reference sequence). Supplemented by reference TRBV13 and TRBJ1-3, the full variable domain reads AAGVIQSPRHLIKEKRETATLKCYPIPRHDTVYWYQQGPGQDPQFLISFYEKMQSDKGSIPDRFSAQQFSDYHSELNMSSLELGDSALYFCASSLSGPSYPLSGNTIYFGEGSWLTVV.

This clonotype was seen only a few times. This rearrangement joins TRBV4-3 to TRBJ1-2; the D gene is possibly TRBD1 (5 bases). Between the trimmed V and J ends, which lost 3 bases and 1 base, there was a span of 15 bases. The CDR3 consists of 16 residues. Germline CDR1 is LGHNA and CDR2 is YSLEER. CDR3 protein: CASSHRLRDGNYGYTF. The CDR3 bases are TGCGCCAGCAGCCATCGCCTCCGGGACGGTAACTATGGCTACACCTTC.

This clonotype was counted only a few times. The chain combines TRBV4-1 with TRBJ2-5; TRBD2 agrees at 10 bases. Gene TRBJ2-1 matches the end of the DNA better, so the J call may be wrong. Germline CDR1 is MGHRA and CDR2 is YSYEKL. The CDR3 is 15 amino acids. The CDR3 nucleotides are TGCGCCAGCGCCATACTAGCGGGGAGGTACAATGAGCAGTTCTTC. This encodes CASAILAGRYNEQFF.

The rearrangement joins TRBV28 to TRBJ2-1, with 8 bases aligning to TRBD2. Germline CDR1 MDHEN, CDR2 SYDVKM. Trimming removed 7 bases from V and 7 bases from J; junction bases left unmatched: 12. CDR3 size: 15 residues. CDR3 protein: CASKAGTRMSNEQFF. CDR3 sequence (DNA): TGTGCCAGCAAAGCCGGGACTAGGATGTCGAATGAGCAGTTCTTC. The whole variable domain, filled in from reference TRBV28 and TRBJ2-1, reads DVKVTQSSRYLVKRTGEKVFLECVQDMDHENMFWYRQDPGLGLRLIYFSYDVKMKEKGDIPEGYSVSREKKERFSLILESASTNQTSMYLCASKAGTRMSNEQFFGPGTRLTVL.

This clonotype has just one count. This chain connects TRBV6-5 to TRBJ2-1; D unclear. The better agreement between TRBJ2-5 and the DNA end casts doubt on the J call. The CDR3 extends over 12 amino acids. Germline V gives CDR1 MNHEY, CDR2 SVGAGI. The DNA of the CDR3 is TGTGCCAGCAGTCGATCCCCGGAGACCCAGTACTTC. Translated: CASSRSPETQYF.

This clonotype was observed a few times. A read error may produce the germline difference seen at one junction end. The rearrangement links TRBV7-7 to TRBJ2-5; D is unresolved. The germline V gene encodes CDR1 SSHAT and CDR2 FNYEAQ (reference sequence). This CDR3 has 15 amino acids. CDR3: CASSLGGGYQETQYF. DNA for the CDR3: TGTGCTAGCAGCTTAGGCGGTGGGTACCAAGAGACCCAGTACTTC.

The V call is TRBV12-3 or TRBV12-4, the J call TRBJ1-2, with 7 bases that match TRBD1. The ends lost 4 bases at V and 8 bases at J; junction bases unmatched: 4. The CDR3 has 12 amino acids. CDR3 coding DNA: TGTGCCAGCAGTTATCCGGGACAGGGCTACACCTTC. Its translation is CASSYPGQGYTF.